Listed here are 18 T cell receptor beta chains from one sample, sequenced in a study of PD-1 blockade in classical Hodgkin lymphoma. Sequencing used immunoSEQ multiplex PCR; TCRdb keeps in-frame clones, though not all of them. The sample includes 64,000 or so clones, 85% to 95% of them seen just once. Time point indicated: cycle 4 day 1 (C4D1), after more than 5 weeks of nivolumab. Each patient relapsed following autologous stem cell transplantation, and prior brentuximab vedotin exposure differed. The material sequenced was peripheral blood mononuclear cells (PBMCs), taken before the fourth cycle of nivolumab. The receptors here all came from a human donor with classical Hodgkin lymphoma.

On this clone: A read error may produce the germline difference seen at one junction end. The chain combines TRBV7-7 with TRBJ2-1; TRBD2 agrees at 7 bases. This CDR3 has 15 amino acids. Germline V gene data show CDR1 as SSHAT and CDR2 as FNYEAQ (reference sequence). CDR3 protein: CASSLIGGSINEQFF. The DNA for the CDR3 is TGTGCCAGCAGCTTAATCGGCGGGAGCATCAATGAACAGTTCTTC.

The V call is TRBV28, the J call TRBJ2-5, with a tentative D call TRBD1 (5 bases). The CDR3 has 14 residues. V lost 5 bases, J lost 4 bases, and 14 bases lay in between. CDR1 MDHEN and CDR2 SYDVKM come from the germline V gene. Here the CDR3 reads CASSPLRQLETQYF. For the CDR3, the DNA is TGTGCCAGCAGTCCTCTCCGACAGCTAGAGACCCAGTACTTC.

The chain links TRBV28 to TRBJ2-5; 7 positions agree with TRBD1. This CDR3 spans 15 amino acids. The V and J ends lost 7 bases and 1 base, in that order; junction bases with no gene match: 9. CDR1 is MDHEN and CDR2 is SYDVKM in the germline V gene. The CDR3 nucleotides are TGTGCCAGCACTTCCGGGGACAGATTCCAAGAGACCCAGTACTTC. It codes for CASTSGDRFQETQYF.

The chain has TRBV9 and TRBJ2-2; the D is unclear. CDR1 is SGDLS and CDR2 is YYNGEE in the germline V gene. CDR3 length: 14 amino acids. Trimming stripped 0 bases from V and 4 bases from J, with 7 bases between. The CDR3 nucleotides read TGTGCCAGCAGCGTAGAAGGATTCACCGGGGAGCTGTTTTTT. This codes for CASSVEGFTGELFF. Drawing the rest from reference TRBV9 and TRBJ2-2, the complete variable domain is DSGVTQTPKHLITATGQRVTLRCSPRSGDLSVYWYQQSLDQGLQFLIQYYNGEERAKGNILERFSAQQFPDLHSELNLSSLELGDSALYFCASSVEGFTGELFFGEGSRLTVL.

The V gene is TRBV18, the J gene TRBJ2-7; a possible D gene is TRBD1 (6 bases). Germline CDR1 reads KGHSH; CDR2 reads LQKENI. CDR3 length equals 13 residues. V shed 3 bases and J shed 6 bases, with 12 bases lying between them. The CDR3 bases are TGTGCCAGCTCACCCGGGACAAAGGGCGAGCAGTACTTC. Translation: CASSPGTKGEQYF. The full variable domain, with the rest looked up from reference TRBV18 and TRBJ2-7, is NAGVMQNPRHLVRRRGQEARLRCSPMKGHSHVYWYRQLPEEGLKFMVYLQKENIIDESGMPKERFSAEFPKEGPSILRIQQVVRGDSAAYFCASSPGTKGEQYFGPGTRLTVT.

This chain uses TRBV6-1 with TRBJ2-3; D remains ambiguous. There are 14 residues in the CDR3. V lost 6 bases and J lost 0, with 10 bases in between. Per the germline V gene, CDR1 is MNHNS and CDR2 is SASEGT. CDR3 nucleotides: TGTGCCAGCAGGACATACCCAAGCACAGATACGCAGTATTTT. Its translation is CASRTYPSTDTQYF.

This chain uses TRBV11-2 with TRBJ2-5, with TRBD2 as a possible D gene (7 bases). V was clipped by 2 bases and J by 5 bases, with 9 bases between them. Germline V gene lookup returns CDR1 SGHAT and CDR2 FQNNGV. This CDR3 contains 13 residues. DNA for the CDR3: TGTGCCAGCAGCTTACCGGGGGGCGAGACCCAGTACTTC. Protein sequence: CASSLPGGETQYF.

The rearrangement uses TRBV9 and TRBJ2-5; 8 nucleotides line up with TRBD2. J was trimmed by 4 bases and V by 4 bases; bases with no gene match: 12. The length of the CDR3 is 16 residues. Germline V gene data show CDR1 as SGDLS and CDR2 as YYNGEE. The CDR3 protein is CASSPYSGGVGETQYF. The CDR3 region has the DNA TGTGCCAGCAGCCCATACAGCGGGGGAGTGGGAGAGACCCAGTACTTC. Complete variable domain (other parts from reference TRBV9 and TRBJ2-5): DSGVTQTPKHLITATGQRVTLRCSPRSGDLSVYWYQQSLDQGLQFLIQYYNGEERAKGNILERFSAQQFPDLHSELNLSSLELGDSALYFCASSPYSGGVGETQYFGPGTRLLVL.

This chain links TRBV9 with TRBJ2-4, with D possibly being TRBD1 (7 bases). The CDR3 sequence is 16 residues long. Germline CDR1 reads SGDLS; CDR2 reads YYNGEE. The germline V and J ends were trimmed by 4 bases and 0 bases, with 14 bases remaining between them. The CDR3 region has the DNA TGTGCCAGCAGCAAAACAGGGGAGGCAGCCAAAAACATTCAGTACTTC. Translation gives CASSKTGEAAKNIQYF.

V gene TRBV11-2 combines with J gene TRBJ2-2; 8 nucleotides match TRBD1. The CDR3 has 15 residues. CDR1 and CDR2 from the germline V gene are SGHAT and FQNNGV. V gave up 2 bases and J gave up 4 bases; unmatched junction bases: 3. The CDR3 bases are TGTGCCAGCAGCTTATTGGACAGGGTCACCGGGGAGCTGTTTTTT. It codes for CASSLLDRVTGELFF.

The chain combines TRBV5-1 with TRBJ1-1; no clear D. From germline, CDR1 is SGHRS and CDR2 YFSETQ. The V and J ends lost 0 bases and 0 bases respectively, with 9 bases between them. This CDR3 spans 15 amino acids. CDR3 DNA: TGCGCCAGCAGCTTGGGTCCGGGTTTGAACACTGAAGCTTTCTTT. This gives the protein CASSLGPGLNTEAFF.

This rearrangement joins TRBV7-9 to TRBJ2-1; no definite D call. The CDR3 consists of 11 residues. V was pared by 5 bases and J by 7 bases, with 6 bases between. Germline V lookup: CDR1 SEHNR, CDR2 FQNEAQ (reference sequence). CDR3 protein: CASSPMNEQFF. Here the CDR3 DNA reads TGTGCCAGCAGCCCTATGAATGAGCAGTTCTTC.

This clone appeared a single time. The rearrangement links TRBV7-9 to TRBJ2-2; 10 bases align to TRBD2. The germline V gene has CDR1 SEHNR and CDR2 FQNEAQ (reference sequence). This CDR3 region has 16 residues. Losses at the gene ends were 4 bases for V and 5 bases for J; bases not matched to a gene: 7. This chain's CDR3 is CASSSQGLARTGELFF. The DNA for the CDR3 is TGTGCCAGCAGCTCCCAGGGACTAGCGAGAACCGGGGAGCTGTTTTTT.

The rearrangement uses TRBV5-4 and TRBJ2-2; D unresolved. Germline V gives CDR1 SGHNT, CDR2 YYREEE (reference sequence). V was pared by 0 bases and J by 6 bases, with 3 bases between. The CDR3 runs to 12 residues. The CDR3, as DNA: TGTGCCAGCAGCTTGGGTGCCGGGGAGCTGTTTTTT. Protein sequence: CASSLGAGELFF.

The chain links TRBV27 to TRBJ2-1; 7 bases map to TRBD2. V lost 6 bases, J lost 3 bases, and 11 bases stayed unmatched. Germline CDR1 is MNHEY and CDR2 is SMNVEV (reference sequence). This CDR3 has 16 residues. The CDR3 loop is CASRSLAGVHYNEQFF. For the CDR3, the DNA is TGTGCCAGCAGAAGCTTGGCGGGGGTGCACTACAATGAGCAGTTCTTC.

The V call is TRBV19, the J call TRBJ2-3, with TRBD2 as a possible D gene (6 bases). The CDR3 sequence is 14 residues long. In germline, CDR1 is LNHDA, CDR2 SQIVND (reference sequence). Trimming shortened V by 5 bases and J by 1 base, and 10 bases separated the two germline ends. For the CDR3, the DNA is TGTGCCAGTAGTTCTGGCGGGGGCACAGATACGCAGTATTTT. This encodes CASSSGGGTDTQYF.

The chain links TRBV5-8 to TRBJ2-3, with no clear D. Germline-derived CDR1 and CDR2 are SGHTS and YDEGEE. The CDR3 is 15 residues long. Trimming stripped 2 bases from V and 2 bases from J, with 12 bases between. The CDR3 region is CASSFGSTPTDTQYF. The CDR3 DNA reads TGTGCCAGCAGCTTCGGCAGTACGCCCACAGATACGCAGTATTTT.

The chain combines TRBV6-5 with TRBJ2-7; D tentatively reads TRBD1 or TRBD2 (5 bases each). This CDR3 comprises 15 residues. From germline, CDR1 is MNHEY and CDR2 SVGAGI. With 6 bases removed from V and 1 base from J, the gap between germline ends came to 16 bases. For the CDR3, the DNA is TGTGCCAGCAGGAAACAGCTTGGGGGATCCTACGAGCAGTACTTC. Amino acids: CASRKQLGGSYEQYF.